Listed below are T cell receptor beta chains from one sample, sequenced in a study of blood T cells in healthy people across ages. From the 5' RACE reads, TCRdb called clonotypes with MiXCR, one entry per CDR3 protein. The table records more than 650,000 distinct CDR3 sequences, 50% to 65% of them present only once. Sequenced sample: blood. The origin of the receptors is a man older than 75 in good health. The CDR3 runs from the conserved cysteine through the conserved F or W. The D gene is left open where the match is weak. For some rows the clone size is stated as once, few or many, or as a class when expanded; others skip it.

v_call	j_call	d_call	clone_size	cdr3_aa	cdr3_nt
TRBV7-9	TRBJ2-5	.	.	CASSSVADSEQYF	TGTGCCAGCAGCTCGGTAGCCGACTCGGAGCAGTACTTC
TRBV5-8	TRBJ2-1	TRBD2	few	CASSSSTSDVYNEQFF	TGTGCCAGCAGCTCTTCGACTAGCGATGTATACAATGAGCAGTTCTTC
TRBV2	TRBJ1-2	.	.	CASSPGILYGYTF	TGTGCCTCCTCCCCGGGTATCTTGTATGGCTACACCTTC
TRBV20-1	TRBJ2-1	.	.	CSADGVSYNEQFF	TGCAGTGCAGACGGAGTCTCCTACAATGAGCAGTTCTTC
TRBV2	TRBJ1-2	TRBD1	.	CASSVPGQEIGYTF	TGTGCCAGCAGTGTTCCGGGACAGGAAATTGGCTACACCTTC
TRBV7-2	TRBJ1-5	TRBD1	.	CASSIGTGVYSNQPQHF	TGTGCCAGCAGCATCGGGACAGGGGTGTATAGCAATCAGCCCCAGCATTTT
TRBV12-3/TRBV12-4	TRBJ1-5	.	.	CASSFVAEGQPQHF	TGTGCCAGCAGTTTCGTGGCAGAGGGTCAGCCCCAGCATTTT
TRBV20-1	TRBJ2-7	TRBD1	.	CSAIPGQGLYEQYF	TGCAGTGCAATACCGGGACAGGGCCTCTACGAGCAGTACTTC
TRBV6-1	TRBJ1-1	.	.	CASRRLGTVGAEAFF	TGTGCCAGCCGGCGACTAGGGACTGTTGGGGCTGAAGCTTTCTTT
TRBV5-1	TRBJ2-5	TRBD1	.	CASSLSGQGAGSGVFEQYF	TGCGCCAGCAGCCTCTCCGGACAGGGGGCTGGGTCGGGAGTGTTTGAGCAGTACTTC
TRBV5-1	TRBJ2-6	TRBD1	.	CASSGGTGFAGANVLTF	TGCGCCAGCAGCGGAGGGACAGGGTTCGCTGGGGCCAACGTCCTGACTTTC
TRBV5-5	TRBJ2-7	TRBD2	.	CASSSSGLAGEQYF	TGTGCCAGCAGCAGCTCGGGACTAGCGGGAGAGCAGTACTTC
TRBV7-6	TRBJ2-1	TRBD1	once	CASSLAFTGTAASEQFF	TGTGCCAGCAGCTTAGCCTTCACCGGGACAGCCGCCTCGGAGCAGTTCTTC
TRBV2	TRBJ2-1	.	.	CASGEGLFF	TGTGCCAGCGGAGAAGGTCTGTTCTTC
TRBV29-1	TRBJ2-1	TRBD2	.	CSASGGMAMNEQFF	TGCAGCGCTAGCGGCGGGATGGCCATGAATGAGCAGTTCTTC
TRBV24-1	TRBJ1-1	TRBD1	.	CATSGRQGQAFF	TGTGCCACCAGTGGCAGACAGGGCCAAGCTTTCTTT
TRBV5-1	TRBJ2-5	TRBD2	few	CASSLGATSGSPGEETQYF	TGCGCCAGCAGCTTGGGGGCGACTAGCGGGAGCCCGGGAGAAGAGACCCAGTACTTC
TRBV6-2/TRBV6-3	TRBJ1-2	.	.	CASSFLRTAGYTF	TGTGCCAGCAGTTTTCTTCGGACCGCCGGCTACACCTTC
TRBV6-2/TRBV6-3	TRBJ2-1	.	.	CASSGRLDNEQFF	TGTGCCAGCAGTGGGCGACTTGACAATGAGCAGTTCTTC
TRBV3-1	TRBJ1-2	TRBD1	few	CASSQGDRGYGYTF	TGTGCCAGCAGCCAAGGCGACAGGGGGTATGGCTACACCTTC
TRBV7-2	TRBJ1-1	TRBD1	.	CASSRQGSPEAFF	TGTGCCAGCAGCCGACAGGGGAGCCCTGAAGCTTTCTTT
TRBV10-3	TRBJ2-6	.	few	CAIKVSGANVLTF	TGTGCCATCAAAGTCTCTGGGGCCAACGTCCTGACTTTC
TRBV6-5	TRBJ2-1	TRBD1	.	CASSQTGGISGNEQFF	TGTGCCAGCAGCCAGACAGGGGGCATCTCGGGCAATGAGCAGTTCTTC
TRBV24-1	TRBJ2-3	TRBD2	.	CATSDLSRGSSTDTQYF	TGTGCCACCAGTGATTTGTCCCGCGGGAGTTCAACAGATACGCAGTATTTT
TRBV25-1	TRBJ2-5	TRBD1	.	CASSESDRYQETQYF	TGTGCCAGCAGTGAATCGGACAGGTACCAAGAGACCCAGTACTTC
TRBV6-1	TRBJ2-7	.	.	CASSGDYYNEQYF	TGTGCCAGCAGTGGCGACTACTACAATGAGCAGTACTTC
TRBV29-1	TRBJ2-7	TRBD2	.	CSVESGGRSYNEQYF	TGCAGCGTTGAATCTGGCGGGAGATCCTACAATGAGCAGTACTTC
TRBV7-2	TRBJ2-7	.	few	CASSLPPNYEQYF	TGTGCCAGCAGCTTACCGCCTAACTACGAGCAGTACTTC
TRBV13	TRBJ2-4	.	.	CASSLGVGNLAKNIQYF	TGTGCCAGCAGCTTAGGCGTAGGAAACTTAGCCAAAAACATTCAGTACTTC
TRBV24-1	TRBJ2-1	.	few	CATTDGTFPYNEQFF	TGTGCCACCACTGACGGGACATTCCCCTACAATGAGCAGTTCTTC
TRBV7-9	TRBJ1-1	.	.	CASSLTAGGGSPEAFF	TGTGCCAGCAGCTTGACGGCGGGGGGTGGGAGTCCTGAAGCTTTCTTT
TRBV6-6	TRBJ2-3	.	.	CASSYSYFTDTQYF	TGTGCCAGCAGTTACTCGTACTTCACAGATACGCAGTATTTT
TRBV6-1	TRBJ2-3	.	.	CASSVGTISTDTQYF	TGTGCCAGCAGTGTCGGCACGATTTCGACAGATACGCAGTATTTT
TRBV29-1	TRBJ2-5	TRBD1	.	CSVEDRHRGQETQYF	TGCAGCGTTGAAGATCGACACAGGGGCCAAGAGACCCAGTACTTC
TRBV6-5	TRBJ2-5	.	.	CASSRQVRGSNEQYF	TGTGCCAGCAGCCGACAGGTACGGGGGAGCAATGAGCAGTACTTC
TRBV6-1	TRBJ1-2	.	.	CASGQQNYGYTF	TGTGCCAGCGGACAGCAAAACTATGGCTACACCTTC
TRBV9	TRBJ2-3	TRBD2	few	CASSVGLAGESRYAYF	TGTGCCAGCAGCGTAGGACTAGCGGGAGAGTCGAGATACGCGTATTTT
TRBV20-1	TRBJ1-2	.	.	CSARFLQGKYGYTF	TGCAGTGCTAGATTCCTTCAGGGCAAATATGGCTACACCTTC
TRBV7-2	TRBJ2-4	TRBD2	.	CASKLTSGQYF	TGTGCCAGCAAACTCACTAGCGGCCAGTACTTC
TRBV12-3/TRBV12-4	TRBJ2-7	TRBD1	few	CASSSTGTGGSYEQYF	TGTGCCAGCAGTTCAACCGGGACAGGGGGCTCCTACGAGCAGTACTTC
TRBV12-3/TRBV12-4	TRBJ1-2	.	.	CASSFDMVHGYTF	TGTGCCAGCAGTTTCGACATGGTGCATGGCTACACCTTC
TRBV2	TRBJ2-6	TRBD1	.	CASSGSGTGGYGANVLTF	TGTGCCAGCAGTGGATCCGGGACAGGGGGCTATGGGGCCAACGTCCTGACTTTC
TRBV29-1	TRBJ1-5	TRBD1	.	CSVKGQFNQPQHF	TGCAGCGTCAAGGGACAGTTTAATCAGCCCCAGCATTTT
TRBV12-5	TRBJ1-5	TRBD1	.	CASGLMDRGNQPQHF	TGTGCTAGTGGTTTGATGGACAGGGGGAATCAGCCCCAGCATTTT
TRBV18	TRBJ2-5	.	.	CASSPGRNQETQYF	TGTGCCAGCTCCCCTGGACGGAACCAAGAGACCCAGTACTTC
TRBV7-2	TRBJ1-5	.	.	CASSLASRSGQPQHF	TGTGCCAGCAGCTTAGCGTCAAGGAGCGGACAGCCCCAGCATTTT
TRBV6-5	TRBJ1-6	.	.	CASSSLGYNSPLHF	TGTGCCAGCAGCTCCCTCGGCTATAATTCACCCCTCCACTTT